The 24 T cell receptor beta chains presented below share a single source sample, sequenced in a study of shared clonotypes between healthy human individuals (dated by TCRdb to about 2020). The receptor library was made with the immunoSEQ multiplex PCR assay. The immuneACCESS repertoire file appears here via TCRdb, limited to in-frame rearrangements. These files lack a portion of the clones; in checked studies, under half of the deficit traces to unresolved V genes, and the cause of the others is not known. Recorded for this sample are roughly 500,000 clones; 70% to 80% of them occurred a single time. Of the sample, more than 10% is held by the ten largest clones. The sequenced sample was PBMCs. The source is a woman aged 40 to 55 in good health. Some clones in this sample may be carry-over from other donors' samples.

The V gene is TRBV29-1, the J gene TRBJ2-7; 8 nucleotides agree with TRBD1. J lost 0 bases, V lost 6 bases, and 4 bases had no gene match. CDR3 length equals 13 residues. Germline V CDR1 and CDR2: SQVTM, ANQGSEA. This CDR3 is CSVADRASYEQYF. CDR3 bases: TGCAGCGTAGCGGACAGGGCCTCCTACGAGCAGTACTTC.

The chain has TRBV10-2 and TRBJ2-1; no clear D. The CDR3 contains 16 residues. Germline CDR1 and CDR2: WSHSY and SAAADI. With 2 bases removed from V and 6 bases from J, the gap between germline ends came to 17 bases. The CDR3 bases are TGCGCCAGCAGTGAGAGATTGGTCCCGTTCCGCAATGAGCAGTTCTTC. It specifies CASSERLVPFRNEQFF.

Comments on this clone: A junction end diverges from the germline sequence, so it may reflect a read error. V usage is TRBV18 and J usage is TRBJ2-5; D not certain. This CDR3 region has 11 residues. Germline V gene sequence: CDR1 KGHSH, CDR2 LQKENI. DNA for the CDR3: TGTGCCAGCTCACCACAGGAGATCCAGTACTTC. Encoded protein: CASSPQEIQYF.

The rearrangement uses TRBV4-1 and TRBJ2-3, with D perhaps matching TRBD1 (6 bases). This CDR3 is built from 15 residues. The V end was cut by 1 base, the J end by 6 bases, with 14 bases between. From germline, CDR1 is MGHRA and CDR2 YSYEKL. The CDR3 spells CASSQVTGSADTQYF. The CDR3 region has the DNA TGCGCCAGCAGCCAAGTTACAGGGTCGGCCGATACGCAGTATTTT.

The chain combines TRBV11-2 with TRBJ2-2; 7 bases are shared with TRBD1. This CDR3 is 13 amino acids long. V shed 0 bases and J 15 bases; nucleotides not matched to a gene: 7. Germline assignment: CDR1 SGHAT and CDR2 FQNNGV. The CDR3 DNA follows: TGTGCCAGCAGCTTAGATCGACAGGGAATGGTGTTTTTT. This encodes CASSLDRQGMVFF.

Concerning this clone: A far larger clone is only one base removed, so a read error is likely. This sample also contains other DNA sequences that code for the same CDR3. This chain joins TRBV19 and TRBJ2-1; 8 bases line up with TRBD2. The CDR3 covers 15 residues. From germline, CDR1 is LNHDA and CDR2 SQIVND (reference sequence). Written as DNA, the CDR3 is TGTGCCAGTAGTATTTCAGGACTAGCCTACAATGAGCAATTCTTC. This gives the protein CASSISGLAYNEQFF.

The rearrangement links TRBV11-1 to TRBJ2-7; possible D gene TRBD2, 7 bases. Trimming removed 5 bases at V and 3 bases at J, with 23 bases between. The CDR3 covers 17 residues. Germline V lookup: CDR1 SGHAT, CDR2 FQDESV (reference sequence). The DNA of the CDR3 is TGTGCCAGCAGCCGCCGGGGGGCGGGAGCCCCAGGCTACGAGCAGTACTTC. This translates into CASSRRGAGAPGYEQYF.

In DNA, the CDR3 is TGTGCCAGCAAGACAGGACAGGGATATGAGCAGTTCTTC. Translation: CASKTGQGYEQFF. The chain employs TRBV2 and TRBJ2-1; 8 bases align to TRBD1. Germline V CDR1 and CDR2: SNHLY, FYNNEI. V lost 7 bases and J lost 8; bases outside the gene matches: 7. CDR3 length: 13 residues.

The V and J genes are TRBV2 and TRBJ1-6, with D possibly matching TRBD1 (6 bases). CDR1 and CDR2 from the germline V gene are SNHLY and FYNNEI. The V end lost 4 bases, the J end lost 7 bases, and 14 bases lay between the germline ends. This CDR3 spans 15 amino acids. The CDR3 region is CASSAYGTQNSPLHF. As DNA, the CDR3 is TGTGCCAGCAGTGCGTACGGGACACAGAATTCACCCCTCCACTTT.

The chain employs TRBV7-2 and TRBJ2-2; TRBD2 aligns across 11 bases. The V gene end was trimmed by 4 bases and the J gene end by 6 bases; junction bases not matched to a gene: 7. CDR3 size: 16 residues. Germline V gene sequence: CDR1 SGHTA, CDR2 FQGNSA. The CDR3, as DNA: TGTGCCAGCAGCTCGGCTAGCGGGAGGTTTGCCGGGGAGCTGTTTTTT. It is translated as CASSSASGRFAGELFF.

The genes are TRBV5-1 and TRBJ2-5; D possibly corresponds to TRBD2 (6 bases). The CDR3 runs 15 residues. Germline V gene data show CDR1 as SGHRS and CDR2 as YFSETQ. Trimming took off 0 bases at V and 1 base at J, with 10 bases between the two ends. The CDR3 sequence is CASSLAGSPQETQYF. Here the CDR3 DNA reads TGCGCCAGCAGCTTGGCCGGGAGTCCCCAAGAGACCCAGTACTTC.

V is TRBV6-6 and J is TRBJ1-1, with D possibly being TRBD1 (5 bases). V was cut by 5 bases and J by 1 base, with 8 bases left in between. This CDR3 has 13 amino acids. Germline loops: CDR1 MNHNY, CDR2 SVGAGI (reference sequence). The CDR3 DNA follows: TGTGCCAGCAGTAAGGACACGAACACTGAAGCTTTCTTT. The encoded protein is CASSKDTNTEAFF.

This clone was recorded many times. The CDR3, as DNA: TGTGCCAGCAGCCCGGACAGGGTCATGAACACTGAAGCTTTCTTT. This codes for CASSPDRVMNTEAFF. The rearrangement links TRBV7-9 to TRBJ1-1; TRBD1 matches at 8 bases. This CDR3 spans 15 amino acids. Trimming at V came to 5 bases and at J to 0 bases, leaving 5 bases not matched to a gene. Per germline, CDR1 SEHNR and CDR2 FQNEAQ (reference sequence).

The chain uses TRBV5-6 and TRBJ1-1; 9 bases are a match to TRBD1. The CDR3 loop spans 15 amino acids. Germline CDR1 and CDR2: SGHDT and YYEEEE. The J segment lost 6 bases and the V segment lost 3 bases, leaving 9 bases of the junction unmatched. For the CDR3, the DNA is TGTGCCAGCAGCTCGACCGGACAGGGGAGGGCTGAAGCTTTCTTT. Protein sequence: CASSSTGQGRAEAFF.

The chain carries TRBV27 and TRBJ2-3; a weak D match, TRBD2 (5 bases). The CDR3 has 13 residues. Trimming shortened V by 3 bases and J by 5 bases, and 9 bases separated the two germline ends. Germline values: CDR1 MNHEY, CDR2 SMNVEV (reference sequence). Here the CDR3 reads CASSFSRGDTQYF. The CDR3 coding sequence is TGTGCCAGCAGTTTTAGCCGGGGAGATACGCAGTATTTT.

The chain carries TRBV9 and TRBJ2-4; 13 bases map to TRBD2. The CDR3 sequence is 19 residues long. Looked up from germline, CDR1 is SGDLS and CDR2 is YYNGEE. The trim removed 4 bases at V and 1 base at J, leaving 11 bases unmatched. The CDR3: CASSPPWTSGSGAKNIQYF. The DNA of the CDR3 is TGTGCCAGCAGCCCACCTTGGACTAGCGGGAGCGGGGCCAAAAACATTCAGTACTTC.

In regard to this clone: One base separates it from a far larger clone, so it is likely a read error. This chain uses TRBV9 with TRBJ2-7; 10 bases align to TRBD1. The germline CDR1 and CDR2 sequences are SGDLS and YYNGEE. The length of the CDR3 is 15 residues. CDR3 protein: CASSEGQGWSYEQHF. CDR3 coding DNA: TGTGCCAGCAGCGAGGGACAGGGGTGGTCCTACGAGCAGCACTTC.

J is TRBJ2-2 and V is TRBV27; 10 bases are shared with TRBD2. Germline CDR1 and CDR2: MNHEY and SMNVEV (reference sequence). This CDR3 is 17 amino acids long. Germline trimming cut 5 bases from V and 3 bases from J; bases unmatched to any gene: 9. This CDR3 is CASSNPGTSVYTGELFF. CDR3 bases: TGTGCCAGCAGTAACCCCGGGACTAGCGTTTACACCGGGGAGCTGTTTTTT.

V is TRBV7-2 and J is TRBJ2-7; 9 bases match TRBD1. CDR1 is SGHTA and CDR2 is FQGNSA in the germline V gene. This CDR3 is built from 17 residues. Germline trimming cut 5 bases from V and 2 bases from J; bases unmatched to any gene: 13. In DNA, the CDR3 is TGTGCCAGCAGCCCCTACCCACCCGGGACAGGGACCTACGAGCAGTACTTC. Translating it yields CASSPYPPGTGTYEQYF.

The chain carries TRBV7-7 and TRBJ1-3; D not resolved. Trimming removed 3 bases at V and 4 bases at J, with 7 bases between. CDR3 size: 13 residues. The germline V gene has CDR1 SSHAT and CDR2 FNYEAQ (reference sequence). CDR3 protein: CASSLRPGNTIYF. CDR3 sequence (DNA): TGTGCCAGCAGCTTGAGGCCCGGAAACACCATATATTTT.

The chain employs TRBV14 and TRBJ2-7, with 9 nucleotides matching TRBD1. The CDR3 contains 14 residues. The V segment lost 4 bases and the J segment 7 bases; nucleotides outside the gene matches: 8. Per the germline V gene, CDR1 is SGHDN and CDR2 is FVKESK. DNA of the CDR3: TGTGCCAGCAGCCGCAACAGGGGGCGGAGTGAGCAGTACTTC. It yields the protein CASSRNRGRSEQYF.

The rearrangement uses TRBV7-3 and TRBJ1-1, with D perhaps matching TRBD1 (6 bases). V was clipped by 1 base and J by 5 bases, with 17 bases between them. The length of the CDR3 is 16 residues. Germline V CDR1 and CDR2: SGHTA, FQGTGA. Written as DNA, the CDR3 is TGTGCCAGCAGCTTAAATCGGACAGAGAAGCTTACTGAAGCTTTCTTT. It codes for CASSLNRTEKLTEAFF.

This chain connects TRBV28 to TRBJ1-2, with D unclear. The V gene lost 5 bases and the J gene lost 4 bases, with 5 bases spanning the gap. Germline V gives CDR1 MDHEN, CDR2 SYDVKM. The CDR3 totals 11 residues. The chain's CDR3 is CASSGGYGYTF. Written as DNA, the CDR3 is TGTGCCAGCAGTGGTGGCTATGGCTACACCTTC.

This chain connects TRBV11-3 to TRBJ2-5; 8 bases fit TRBD1. V lost 1 base, J lost 3 bases, and 7 bases stayed unmatched. There are 16 residues in the CDR3. Germline CDR1 and CDR2: SGHNT and YENEEA. CDR3 residues: CASSLGQGTGKETQYF. CDR3 nucleotides: TGTGCCAGCAGCTTAGGACAGGGGACAGGAAAAGAGACCCAGTACTTC.